This T cell receptor beta chain was recovered during a study of shared clonotypes between healthy human individuals. The wider study: Each donor's CD4 naive and CD4 memory cells filled three plates apiece, CD8 naive two, and CD8 memory one.

TCRdb's table, derived via immunoSEQ multiplex PCR, lists solely in-frame clones and lacks some. The data hold about 300,000 clones, with about 74% observed a single time. Healthy adults negative for HIV, lacking recent acute infections or vaccinations, served as donors. From CD4+ cells came CD45RA+ naive and CD45RA-negative memory subsets. The CDR3 covers 15 residues. V trimming: 2 bases; J trimming: 6 bases; junction bases outside the gene matches: 8. Looked up from germline, CDR1 is SGHKS and CDR2 is YYEKEE (reference sequence). This clone was observed a few times. The antigen is undetermined. General observations from the study: Sequencing depth was a factor that was expected to affect clonotype sharing among donors.

This chain uses TRBV5-5 with TRBJ1-2; 9 bases line up with TRBD1. The TCR comes from a man younger than 45 in good health. Specimen: memory CD4+ T cells sorted from blood. The subset: CD45RA-negative fraction. The CDR3 DNA reads TGTGCCAGCAGCTTTTCCGGGACAGGGTCTAATGGCTACACCTTC. Amino acid sequence: CASSFSGTGSNGYTF.